These 14 T cell receptor beta chains were all obtained from the same sample, sequenced in a study of T-cell reconstitution after alpha-beta-depleted transplantation in children. Unique molecular identifiers were incorporated into the prepared TCRbeta library. MiXCR, applied by TCRdb to the PCR reads, yields one record per CDR3 protein. In the table there are 200,000 to 250,000 distinct CDR3 sequences, about 9.6% of which are singletons. The sequencing used PBMCs from the stem cell graft donor, collected from the stem cell graft. These receptors all come from a human donor who donated a stem cell graft to a child with SCID.

CDR3 in amino acids: CSARQAAYEQYF. The CDR3 coding sequence is TGCAGTGCTAGGCAGGCGGCCTACGAGCAGTACTTC. The chain joins TRBV20-1 to TRBJ2-7; D gene ambiguous. Trimming stripped 3 bases from V and 2 bases from J, with 8 bases between. CDR1 and CDR2 (germline): DFQATT, SNEGSKA (reference sequence). This CDR3 is built from 12 residues.

This clonotype has a count of ten or more. The CDR3 region is CSAMGQPGELFF. CDR3 DNA: TGCAGTGCTATGGGACAGCCCGGGGAGCTGTTTTTT. The gene calls are TRBV20-1 and TRBJ2-2, with TRBD1 matching 7 bases. The CDR3 runs 12 residues. With 4 bases clipped from V and 6 bases from J, the junction kept 2 bases outside the gene matches. Germline values: CDR1 DFQATT, CDR2 SNEGSKA (reference sequence).

This clonotype was counted ten times or more. The chain uses TRBV2 and TRBJ2-7; D gene unclear. This CDR3 is 14 amino acids long. V was cut by 6 bases and J by 5 bases, with 17 bases left in between. Germline CDR1 SNHLY, CDR2 FYNNEI. CDR3 region: CASSLSGSPHEQYF. The CDR3 bases are TGTGCCAGCAGCCTGTCTGGGTCTCCCCACGAGCAGTACTTC.

This clonotype was recorded at least ten times. DNA of the CDR3: TGTGCCAGCAGTTCTAGCGGGGGCCTCTACGAGCAGTACTTC. As protein: CASSSSGGLYEQYF. The V gene is TRBV6-5, the J gene TRBJ2-7, with 10 bases fitting TRBD2. The ends lost 4 bases at V and 3 bases at J; junction bases unmatched: 3. The CDR3 sequence is 14 residues long. Per the germline V gene, CDR1 is MNHEY and CDR2 is SVGAGI.

As for this clonotype: Being one base from a much bigger clone, this may be a read error. This chain links TRBV24-1 with TRBJ2-1, with D unresolved. The CDR3 contains 12 residues. The germline gives CDR1 KGHDR, CDR2 SFDVKD. CDR3 loop: CASSDPLNEQFF. The CDR3 DNA follows: TGTGCCTCCAGTGATCCCTTGAATGAGCAGTTCTTC.

J is TRBJ1-5 and V is TRBV7-8; the D is unclear. V lost 1 base and J 2 bases, leaving 12 bases between the germline ends. Germline lookup yields CDR1 SGHVS and CDR2 FQNEAQ. The CDR3 consists of 16 residues. CDR3 coding DNA: TGTGCCAGCAGCTTAGACCCTGGGTTTCGCAATCAGCCCCAGCATTTT. Amino acid sequence: CASSLDPGFRNQPQHF.

This clonotype was seen at least ten times. The rearrangement joins TRBV5-1 to TRBJ1-5; 7 bases line up with TRBD1. The germline CDR1 and CDR2 sequences are SGHRS and YFSETQ. This CDR3 spans 14 amino acids. Losses at the gene ends were 0 bases for V and 6 bases for J; bases not matched to a gene: 3. In DNA form, the CDR3 reads TGCGCCAGCAGCTTGGGAGGGGGCTTTCAGCCCCAGCATTTT. Translating gives CASSLGGGFQPQHF.

This clonotype occurred many times. The gene calls are TRBV5-1 and TRBJ2-7, with TRBD1 matching over 7 bases. Trimming cost V 4 bases and J 1 base; bases outside gene matches: 8. Germline values: CDR1 SGHRS, CDR2 YFSETQ. This CDR3 is built from 15 residues. CDR3 region: CASSAGTVPSYEQYF. CDR3 coding DNA: TGCGCCAGCAGCGCCGGGACAGTCCCTTCCTACGAGCAGTACTTC.

In regard to this clonotype: Since a much larger clone is just one base distant, this may be a read error. This chain connects TRBV7-3 to TRBJ2-2; 7 bases line up with TRBD2. The CDR3 extends over 16 amino acids. Per the germline V gene, CDR1 is SGHTA and CDR2 is FQGTGA. Trimming took 2 bases from V and 1 from J; bases not matched to a gene: 4. Written as DNA, the CDR3 is TGTGCCAGCAGCTTATTAGGCGGGGGGAACACCGGGGAGCTGTTTTTT. Its protein is CASSLLGGGNTGELFF.

This clonotype was recorded at least ten times. The chain joins TRBV3-1 to TRBJ2-5; D unresolved. Germline CDR1 LGHDT, CDR2 YNNKEL (reference sequence). The ends were cut back, 5 bases at V and 3 bases at J, with 16 bases in the middle. The CDR3 is made up of 15 amino acids. CDR3 nucleotides: TGTGCCAGCAGCGGTCAGCTGGTGGCAGAAGAGACCCAGTACTTC. This codes for CASSGQLVAEETQYF.

This clonotype occurred many times. The chain has TRBV19 and TRBJ1-1; TRBD1 might be the D (6 bases). The V end was cut by 3 bases, the J end by 1 base, with 15 bases between. This CDR3 is built from 16 residues. The germline CDR1 and CDR2 sequences are LNHDA and SQIVND (reference sequence). CDR3 bases: TGTGCCAGTAGTATTGACCACAGGGCAACGAACACTGAAGCTTTCTTT. The encoded protein is CASSIDHRATNTEAFF.

This clonotype was counted many times. The V gene is TRBV2, the J gene TRBJ1-1; possible D gene TRBD1, 6 bases. The CDR3 is made up of 14 amino acids. Per germline, CDR1 SNHLY and CDR2 FYNNEI. The V gene lost 8 bases and the J gene lost 1 base, with 14 bases spanning the gap. The CDR3 reads CASAQGLRNTEAFF. CDR3 bases: TGTGCCAGCGCCCAGGGGCTCCGGAACACTGAAGCTTTCTTT.

This clonotype was seen repeatedly, ten times or more. The chain is built from TRBV20-1 and TRBJ1-6; maybe TRBD1 (5 bases). The CDR3 loop spans 14 amino acids. Germline loops: CDR1 DFQATT, CDR2 SNEGSKA (reference sequence). Trimming took off 2 bases at V and 6 bases at J, with 11 bases between the two ends. The CDR3, as DNA: TGCAGTGCTAGACAGGGAAAGATTAATTCACCCCTCCACTTT. Encoded protein: CSARQGKINSPLHF.

This chain uses TRBV12-3 or TRBV12-4 with TRBJ2-6, with 8 bases aligning to TRBD1. The junction had 9 bases not matched to a gene; V was cut back by 3 bases and J by 2 bases. The CDR3 loop spans 18 amino acids. The CDR3 DNA sequence: TGTGCCAGCAGTTTGAAGGCCAGGGGGCTCGCTGGGGCCAACGTCCTGACTTTC. Amino acids: CASSLKARGLAGANVLTF.